Following are 31 T cell receptor beta chains from one sample sequenced in a study of tumor-infiltrating lymphocytes in primary liver carcinoma. Total RNA amounting to 450 to 550 ng was the source from which TCR beta cDNA was made with a constant-region primer. Construction of TCR beta libraries relied on three successive nested multiplex PCR rounds employing slightly modified ARM-PCR. The first two PCR rounds used TRBV1-TRBV30 primers with a Cbeta primer, roughly 10 cycles each. Via MiXCR, TCRdb re-called the multiplex PCR reads, giving one row per CDR3 protein. The table lists approximately 300,000 distinct CDR3 sequences, more than 55% of them singletons. Unsorted whole blood supplied the blood RNA, and germline DNA was isolated too. Sequenced material: peripheral blood. The receptors were sampled from a man aged 40-49 years with primary liver carcinoma and hepatitis B virus infection.

A note on this clonotype: One end of the junction does not line up with germline, which may come from a read error. V usage is TRBV6-6 and J usage is TRBJ2-5, with D possibly being TRBD2 (6 bases). Germline V CDR1 and CDR2: MNHNY, SVGAGI (reference sequence). The CDR3 is 15 residues long. Here the CDR3 DNA reads TGTGCCAGCAGTTCCAGGCGGGACGGCAGCGAGACTCAGTACTTC. Amino acid sequence: CASSSRRDGSETQYF.

Notes on this clonotype: With a much larger clone just one base away, this may be a read error. The rearrangement links TRBV6-5 to TRBJ2-3; 11 bases are shared with TRBD2. Germline values: CDR1 MNHEY, CDR2 SVGAGI. The CDR3 runs 16 residues. Here the CDR3 DNA reads TGTGCCAGCAGCCCTAGTAGCGGGAGGGGCACAGATATGCAGTATTTT. The encoded protein is CASSPSSGRGTDMQYF.

This clonotype occurred many times. The V and J genes are TRBV4-2 and TRBJ1-3, with D tentatively TRBD1 (5 bases). V lost 0 bases, J lost 2 bases, and 14 bases lay in between. Germline V CDR1 and CDR2: LGHNA, YNFKEQ. The CDR3 is 17 amino acids. CDR3 in DNA: TGTGCCAGCAGCCAAGATATGGGGATGGGGGCTGGAAACACCATATATTTT. Protein product: CASSQDMGMGAGNTIYF.

As for this clonotype: One base away lies a much larger clone, so this may be a sequencing read error. The chain is built from TRBV4-3 and TRBJ2-1, with 7 nucleotides matching TRBD2. The CDR3 totals 15 residues. Germline assignment: CDR1 LGHNA and CDR2 YSLEER. The trim removed 0 bases at V and 8 bases at J, leaving 7 bases unmatched. CDR3 sequence reads: CASSQDRIGGDEQFF. As DNA, the CDR3 is TGCGCCAGCAGCCAAGATCGAATTGGGGGGGATGAGCAGTTCTTC.

This clonotype showed up just once. A much larger clone differs by one base, so this may be a read error. The rearrangement uses TRBV6-5 and TRBJ2-2, with unresolved D. Germline CDR1 reads MNHEY; CDR2 reads SVGAGI. This CDR3 is built from 14 residues. V was shortened by 8 bases and J by 1 base, with 11 bases between the two germline ends. Here the CDR3 reads CASGSFRNTGELFF. As DNA, the CDR3 is TGTGCCAGCGGTTCTTTCAGGAACACCGGGGAGCTGTTTTTT.

This chain links TRBV30 with TRBJ2-7; TRBD2 agrees at 8 bases. V shed 1 base, J shed 9 bases, and the junction held 8 bases outside the gene matches. The CDR3 is 13 amino acids. Germline CDR1 reads GTSNPN; CDR2 reads SVGIG (reference sequence). Written as DNA, the CDR3 is TGTGCCTGGAGTGGGGGACTAGAAGGGAGGCAGTACTTC. Translation: CAWSGGLEGRQYF.

This clonotype was detected once. The chain uses TRBV11-2 and TRBJ2-1; D possibly corresponds to TRBD2 (5 bases). This CDR3 contains 13 residues. Germline lookup yields CDR1 SGHAT and CDR2 FQNNGV. The V and J ends lost 4 bases and 9 bases respectively, with 13 bases between them. For the CDR3, the DNA is TGTGCCAGCAGCTCGAGGAGGTTCTCTGAGCAGTTCTTC. This encodes CASSSRRFSEQFF.

This clonotype was seen once. A much larger clone differs by one base, so this may be a read error. V gene TRBV5-5 combines with J gene TRBJ2-1, with 9 bases aligning to TRBD2. Germline trimming cut 4 bases from V and 4 bases from J; bases unmatched to any gene: 6. CDR3 length equals 15 residues. Germline values: CDR1 SGHKS, CDR2 YYEKEE (reference sequence). The CDR3 DNA reads TGTGCCAGCAGCCAGGGACTAGCCGTTTACAATGAGCAGTTCTTC. Amino acid sequence: CASSQGLAVYNEQFF.

The chain has TRBV7-9 and TRBJ2-7; D is unclear. V gave up 0 bases and J gave up 5 bases, with 8 bases separating them. This CDR3 region has 13 residues. The V gene's germline CDR1 is SEHNR and CDR2 FQNEAQ (reference sequence). CDR3 sequence reads: CASSLAGSHEQYF. DNA for the CDR3: TGTGCCAGCAGCTTAGCAGGGTCCCACGAGCAGTACTTC. The whole variable domain, remainder taken from reference TRBV7-9 and TRBJ2-7, is DTGVSQNPRHKITKRGQNVTFRCDPISEHNRLYWYRQTLGQGPEFLTYFQNEAQLEKSRLLSDRFSAERPKGSFSTLEIQRTEQGDSAMYLCASSLAGSHEQYFGPGTRLTVT.

This clonotype has more than one count but fewer than ten. The chain recombines TRBV25-1 with TRBJ1-1, with 8 bases matching TRBD1. CDR1 and CDR2 (germline): MGHDK, SYGVNS. Trimming took 2 bases from V and 8 from J; bases not matched to a gene: 4. CDR3 length equals 13 residues. Here the CDR3 reads CASSEIGQGEAFF. In DNA, the CDR3 is TGTGCCAGCAGTGAAATAGGACAGGGCGAAGCTTTCTTT.

V gene TRBV6-6 combines with J gene TRBJ2-7, with unresolved D. This CDR3 is built from 15 residues. Germline V gene data show CDR1 as MNHNY and CDR2 as SVGAGI (reference sequence). V dropped 2 bases and J dropped 4 bases, with 15 bases sitting between them. The DNA for the CDR3 is TGTGCCAGCAGTTACCAAAGGACCAGGTCTTACGAGCAGTACTTC. It specifies CASSYQRTRSYEQYF.

To note about this clonotype: The CDR3 ends on some other residue instead of the conserved phenylalanine or tryptophan, so this is likely a read error. This chain joins TRBV5-4 and TRBJ1-5; tentatively, D is TRBD1 (6 bases). Trimming shortened V by 0 bases and J by 4 bases, and 11 bases separated the two germline ends. CDR3 size: 15 residues. The germline CDR1 and CDR2 sequences are SGHNT and YYREEE (reference sequence). The CDR3 loop reads CASSLAGDTNQPQHL. The DNA for the CDR3 is TGTGCCAGCAGCTTGGCCGGGGACACAAATCAGCCCCAGCATCTT.

This clonotype was recorded many times. In DNA form, the CDR3 reads TGTGCCAGCAGCCCCGGTGTGGGCGAGACCCAGTACTTC. This gives the protein CASSPGVGETQYF. The V and J genes are TRBV7-8 and TRBJ2-5; D is unclear. The V and J ends lost 5 bases and 5 bases respectively, with 12 bases between them. Looked up from germline, CDR1 is SGHVS and CDR2 is FQNEAQ. The CDR3 spans 13 residues.

The genes are TRBV4-2 and TRBJ1-3, with 8 bases aligning to TRBD1. Germline CDR1 is LGHNA and CDR2 is YNFKEQ. V shed 9 bases, J shed 0 bases, and the junction held 10 bases outside the gene matches. The CDR3 runs 16 residues. For the CDR3, the DNA is TGTGCCAGTAGCATTCCAGGGGGCCTCTCTGGAAACACCATATATTTT. Translating it yields CASSIPGGLSGNTIYF.

To note about this clonotype: This could be a read error, since a much larger clone is one nucleotide away. The conserved phenylalanine or tryptophan normally closing the CDR3 is absent here, so this likely arose from a read error. The rearrangement uses TRBV6-6 and TRBJ2-1; TRBD2 matches at 8 bases. The CDR3 loop spans 16 amino acids. The V segment lost 2 bases and the J segment 6 bases; nucleotides outside the gene matches: 9. Germline V lookup: CDR1 MNHNY, CDR2 SVGAGI (reference sequence). CDR3 in DNA: TGTGCCAGCAGTTACCAGGGCGGGGGGCCCGGCAATGAGCAGTTCCTC. Encoded protein: CASSYQGGGPGNEQFL.

To note about this clonotype: A much larger clone differs from this one at a single base, so this may be a read error. V usage is TRBV29-1 and J usage is TRBJ2-3; 8 bases match TRBD2. In germline, CDR1 is SQVTM, CDR2 ANQGSEA. J lost 6 bases, V lost 6 bases, and 14 bases had no gene match. The CDR3 has 15 amino acids. The chain's CDR3 is CSVERGGRGGDTQYF. In nucleotides, the CDR3 is TGCAGCGTGGAGCGAGGGGGACGGGGGGGGGATACGCAGTATTTT.

In the case of this clonotype: Mismatch with germline at one junction end may stem from a read error. This chain uses TRBV4-1 with TRBJ1-5; tentatively, D is TRBD1 (6 bases). The germline V gene encodes CDR1 MGHRA and CDR2 YSYEKL. The CDR3 extends over 14 amino acids. CDR3 protein: CASNPSRDTQPRHF. The CDR3 coding sequence is TGCGCCAGCAACCCGTCCCGGGACACTCAGCCCCGGCATTTT.

About this clonotype itself: A read error may be the cause here, since a much bigger clone is one base away. The J gene is TRBJ2-1, the V gene TRBV12-3 or TRBV12-4; TRBD1 or TRBD2 may be the D gene (5 bases each). The CDR3 totals 13 residues. Trimming removed 7 bases from V and 6 bases from J, with 13 bases in between. The CDR3 DNA reads TGTGCCAGCACCAGGGACCTGGGCAATGAGCAGTTCTTC. The encoded protein is CASTRDLGNEQFF.

The chain has TRBV10-3 and TRBJ2-2, with D uncertain. This CDR3 has 17 residues. V lost 6 bases to trimming and J lost 3 bases, with 20 bases between them. CDR1 and CDR2 from the germline V gene are ENHRY and SYGVKD. The CDR3 bases are TGTGCCATCAGACCTGTCTCCCGGGTCGTCGACACCGGGGAGCTGTTTTTT. Translation gives CAIRPVSRVVDTGELFF.

A remark on this clonotype: Germline and junction disagree at one end, which may indicate a read error. This sequence joins TRBV5-1 and TRBJ1-2; 8 bases map to TRBD1. CDR1 and CDR2 from the germline V gene are SGHRS and YFSETQ. The CDR3 totals 14 residues. The chain's CDR3 is CTSSPRTGNYGYTF. Written as DNA, the CDR3 is TGCACCAGCAGCCCCCGGACAGGGAACTATGGCTACACCTTC.

The V call is TRBV6-6, the J call TRBJ2-7, with 9 bases identical to TRBD2. This CDR3 contains 15 residues. The junction had 12 bases not matched to a gene; V was cut back by 7 bases and J by 5 bases. The germline V gene encodes CDR1 MNHNY and CDR2 SVGAGI (reference sequence). The DNA for the CDR3 is TGTGCCAGCACTTTTGGGGGGCTAGCGGGAAACGAGCAGTACTTC. This encodes CASTFGGLAGNEQYF.

A word on this clonotype: This may be a read error, as it is one base from a much larger clone. The rearrangement joins TRBV11-1 to TRBJ2-1; D remains unclear. CDR3 length equals 16 residues. V dropped 4 bases and J dropped 4 bases, with 17 bases sitting between them. Germline V gene data show CDR1 as SGHAT and CDR2 as FQDESV (reference sequence). CDR3 sequence: CASSSKPEQKYNEQFF. The CDR3 DNA follows: TGTGCCAGCAGCTCTAAACCTGAACAGAAATACAATGAGCAGTTCTTC.

This chain uses TRBV29-1 with TRBJ2-2; a weak D match, TRBD1 (6 bases). Germline V gene lookup returns CDR1 SQVTM and CDR2 ANQGSEA. Trimming pared 5 bases from V and 4 bases from J, leaving 17 bases between. The CDR3 contains 15 residues. CDR3 coding DNA: TGCAGCGTTAGCCCGACTGGGGGCTTCACCGGGGAGCTGTTTTTT. As protein: CSVSPTGGFTGELFF.

Remarks on this clonotype: The junction shows a germline mismatch at one end, possibly a read error. This chain uses TRBV5-4 with TRBJ2-1, with TRBD2 matching 7 bases. Germline lookup yields CDR1 SGHNT and CDR2 YYREEE (reference sequence). This CDR3 contains 16 residues. This CDR3 reads CVSTPWRGSSYNEQFF. The CDR3, as DNA: TGTGTCAGCACCCCCTGGCGGGGGAGCTCCTACAATGAGCAGTTCTTC.

The V call is TRBV5-1, the J call TRBJ2-2; possibly TRBD2 for D (5 bases). Germline-derived CDR1 and CDR2 are SGHRS and YFSETQ. The CDR3 totals 16 residues. V lost 7 bases and J lost 8, with 24 bases in between. The CDR3 reads CASGILQMGVSGELFF. Here the CDR3 DNA reads TGCGCCAGCGGAATACTACAGATGGGAGTGTCTGGGGAGCTGTTTTTT. The variable domain in full, completed from reference TRBV5-1 and TRBJ2-2, reads KAGVTQTPRYLIKTRGQQVTLSCSPISGHRSVSWYQQTPGQGLQFLFEYFSETQRNKGNFPGRFSGRQFSNSRSEMNVSTLELGDSALYLCASGILQMGVSGELFFGEGSRLTVL.

With regard to this clonotype: A much larger clonotype is one base distant, so this may be a read error. The CDR3 coding sequence is TGCAGCGTTGATCCGCCAGGTTCCACTGAAGCTTTCTTT. This encodes CSVDPPGSTEAFF. This rearrangement joins TRBV29-1 to TRBJ1-1, with no clear D. In germline, CDR1 is SQVTM, CDR2 ANQGSEA. V was trimmed by 3 bases and J by 4 bases, leaving 12 bases between them. The CDR3 extends over 13 amino acids.

A word on this clonotype: The junction shows a germline mismatch at one end, possibly a read error. This chain joins TRBV4-2 and TRBJ2-7; D is ambiguous. This CDR3 comprises 12 residues. CDR1 is LGHNA and CDR2 is YNFKEQ in the germline V gene. The CDR3 sequence is CASNQDQNEQYF. The DNA for the CDR3 is TGTGCCAGCAACCAAGATCAGAACGAGCAGTACTTC.

On this clonotype itself: Given a much more abundant clone one base away, this may be a read error. The chain combines TRBV6-5 with TRBJ2-2, with D perhaps matching TRBD1 (6 bases). The V gene's germline CDR1 is MNHEY and CDR2 SVGAGI. The CDR3 spans 15 residues. Trimming stripped 6 bases from V and 6 bases from J, with 17 bases between. DNA for the CDR3: TGTGCCAGCAGCCACCAAGGGGGTCCGGCCGGGGAGCTGTTTTTT. Amino acids: CASSHQGGPAGELFF.

This clonotype was counted between two and nine times. The rearrangement uses TRBV5-4 and TRBJ1-1; D is uncertain. The V end lost 5 bases, the J end lost 2 bases, and 13 bases lay between the germline ends. The CDR3 loop spans 14 amino acids. The germline gives CDR1 SGHNT, CDR2 YYREEE (reference sequence). The CDR3 loop reads CASRVAATNTEAFF. CDR3 bases: TGTGCCAGCAGGGTGGCCGCTACAAACACTGAAGCTTTCTTT.

The V gene is TRBV5-5, the J gene TRBJ2-6; D is perhaps TRBD1 or TRBD2 (5 bases each). The CDR3 consists of 19 residues. Trimming shortened V by 4 bases and J by 3 bases, and 23 bases separated the two germline ends. Per the germline V gene, CDR1 is SGHKS and CDR2 is YYEKEE (reference sequence). Here the CDR3 reads CASSPSGTLGMDGANVLTF. The CDR3 DNA is TGTGCCAGCAGCCCTTCCGGGACGCTCGGAATGGATGGGGCCAACGTCCTGACTTTC.

This clonotype has at least ten counts. The chain combines TRBV12-3 or TRBV12-4 with TRBJ2-3; D is unclear. The CDR3 runs 11 residues. Trimming left V 3 bases short and J 4 bases short, with 2 bases between. The chain's CDR3 is CASSLADTQYF. CDR3 DNA sequence: TGTGCCAGCAGTTTGGCAGATACGCAGTATTTT.